Reported below is one T cell receptor (beta chain). This clone occurred a few times. Its antigen remains unidentified. The record has no base qualities; no much larger clone is one base away. Genomic DNA was isolated from the sorted cells so that the TCRbeta CDR3 region could be sequenced. The immunoSEQ Assay was used to sequence the TCRbeta CDR3 regions. TCRdb limited this immuneACCESS table to in-frame rearrangements with V and J called. A share of clones is missing; checked studies link under half to unresolved V genes, and the rest is unexplained. This sample holds around 85,000 clones; 91% were observed only once. The biggest ten clones account for about 1.7% of the sample. The trial excluded patients who had a history of autoimmune disease or were on systemic immunosuppression. Peripheral blood for TCR sequencing was collected from all dose cohorts at baseline, on cycle 4 day 1, and on cycle 7 day 1. Samples were obtained from an open-label, multicenter, first-in-human phase I dose-escalation trial of ivuxolimab. Adults with locally advanced or metastatic head and neck squamous cell, hepatocellular, melanoma or renal cell carcinoma were enrolled in the trial. Before TCR sequencing, CD4+ T cells and CD8+ T cells were sorted from peripheral blood as separate populations.

This sample is drawn from a study of OX40 agonist ivuxolimab in advanced cancers. In the study overall: The costimulatory receptor OX40 (CD134) was targeted by ivuxolimab, a fully human IgG2 agonistic monoclonal antibody. Intravenous ivuxolimab was administered to patients every 2 weeks at six dose levels: 0.01, 0.1, 0.3, 1.5, 3 and 10 mg/kg. Of the 50 or so patients in dose escalation, 19 had hepatocellular carcinoma, around 15 had melanoma, 9 had renal cell carcinoma and 9 had head and neck cancer. In the dose-escalation cohort, 82.7% of patients were male, and the mean age was around 60 years, with a range of 23 to 79. Patients were allowed to have had prior anti-PD-1, anti-PD-L1 or anti-CTLA-4 therapy, and more than 35% of the dose-escalation patients had been treated with checkpoint inhibitors. Partial responses occurred in three dose-escalation patients: two with cutaneous melanoma and one with hepatocellular carcinoma. Peripheral TCRbeta sequencing aimed to test whether ivuxolimab altered TCR sequence diversity and caused clonal T-cell expansion. The paper describes the monotherapy dose-escalation part (N = 52 patients) of the phase I trial of ivuxolimab. Beyond this particular receptor, the publication reports: The antigen specificity of the clonally expanded peripheral T cells was not determined. Low levels of normalized T-cell clonal expansion were also seen in some patients who did not respond. At doses of 0.1 to 3.0 mg/kg, clonal expansion of both CD4+ and CD8+ T cells in blood was seen between baseline and week 6. After ivuxolimab, more expanded clones were found on average in CD8+ T cells than in CD4+ T cells. In partial responders in the 0.1-3.0 mg/kg groups, normalized peripheral clonal expansion was found to be among the lowest, especially among CD8+ T cells.

For CDR1 and CDR2, the germline V gene lists MNHEY and SVGAGI. V and J are truncated by 7 bases and 0 bases respectively, leaving an intervening sequence of 10 bases. The CDR3, from cysteine to phenylalanine, totals 14 residues. Only the CDR3 part of the read is kept: 42 bases, read in frame from the first base. The rearranged chain carries TRBV6-5 and TRBJ1-3; the D gene cannot be named for sure. This TCR was recovered from an adult with an advanced solid tumor such as melanoma, head and neck, liver or kidney cancer. Sequenced here: CD4+ or CD8+ T cells sorted from blood, sampled in a trial of the OX40 agonist ivuxolimab. The CDR3 protein: CASTYDGSGNTIYF. Read as DNA, the sequence is TGTGCCAGCACCTACGACGGCTCTGGAAACACCATATATTTT.